These 24 T cell receptor beta chains were sequenced from one sample in a study of T cell repertoires and HLA-DP antigens. Sequencing was performed with immunoSEQ multiplex PCR; in TCRdb, only in-frame clones are kept and a portion is missing. Among around 100,000 clones listed, over 90% were seen once. The antigens of these receptors remain unknown. Sequencing was performed on CD4+ T cells from PBMCs. The receptor set was obtained from a woman aged 18-35 years in good health and CMV-seronegative.

The gene calls are TRBV6-1 and TRBJ2-7; 7 bases are shared with TRBD2. Trimming cost V 7 bases and J 2 bases; bases outside gene matches: 11. Per germline, CDR1 MNHNS and CDR2 SASEGT. The CDR3 runs 15 residues. CDR3 in DNA: TGTGCCAGCACCGCCATAGTGACTAGCCCCTACGAGCAGTACTTC. This sequence encodes CASTAIVTSPYEQYF.

The table lists this clone with a count of one. The chain joins TRBV18 to TRBJ1-4; 7 bases align to TRBD1. The junction had 7 bases not matched to a gene; V was cut back by 3 bases and J by 6 bases. CDR1 is KGHSH, CDR2 LQKENI, per germline. CDR3 length equals 15 residues. The CDR3 here is CASSPSPGQHEKLFF. CDR3 nucleotide sequence: TGTGCCAGCTCACCCTCTCCGGGACAGCATGAAAAACTGTTTTTT.

The chain is built from TRBV4-2 and TRBJ2-1, with a weak D call TRBD2 (7 bases). Per the germline V gene, CDR1 is LGHNA and CDR2 is YNFKEQ. Trimming removed 1 base from V and 8 bases from J, with 15 bases in between. There are 15 residues in the CDR3. The CDR3 DNA reads as TGTGCCAGCAGCCAAGGGGGAGGGGGTCTAGATGAGCAGTTCTTC. It specifies CASSQGGGGLDEQFF.

This clone was picked up one time. The chain joins TRBV19 to TRBJ2-3, with 8 nucleotides matching TRBD1. V was clipped by 8 bases and J by 4 bases; unmatched bases: 11. Germline assignment: CDR1 LNHDA and CDR2 SQIVND (reference sequence). The CDR3 loop spans 15 amino acids. CDR3 loop: CASRQTGQGADTQYF. CDR3 bases: TGTGCCAGTCGCCAAACTGGACAGGGCGCAGATACGCAGTATTTT.

The chain couples TRBV11-3 to TRBJ1-1; 10 bases are shared with TRBD1. The junction had 5 bases not matched to a gene; V was cut back by 4 bases and J by 6 bases. There are 14 residues in the CDR3. Germline assignment: CDR1 SGHNT and CDR2 YENEEA. CDR3 sequence: CASSSGTGAAEAFF. CDR3 coding DNA: TGTGCCAGCAGCTCGGGGACAGGGGCCGCTGAAGCTTTCTTT. The full variable domain, in which reference TRBV11-3 and TRBJ1-1 provide the parts outside the CDR3, is EAGVVQSPRYKIIEKKQPVAFWCNPISGHNTLYWYLQNLGQGPELLIRYENEEAVDDSQLPKDRFSAERLKGVDSTLKIQPAELGDSAVYLCASSSGTGAAEAFFGQGTRLTVV.

The V call is TRBV7-9, the J call TRBJ1-6; TRBD1 matches 7 bases. Germline lookup yields CDR1 SEHNR and CDR2 FQNEAQ (reference sequence). After removal of 5 bases from V and 9 bases from J, the junction contained 13 bases not matched to a gene. This CDR3 region has 16 residues. CDR3 region: CASSLSRAGGSSPLHF. The CDR3 region has the DNA TGTGCCAGCAGCCTCAGTCGAGCAGGGGGAAGTTCACCCCTCCACTTT.

The chain is built from TRBV2 and TRBJ1-5, with 7 bases aligning to TRBD1. The length of the CDR3 is 13 residues. CDR1 and CDR2 (germline): SNHLY, FYNNEI. V trimming: 7 bases; J trimming: 4 bases; junction bases outside the gene matches: 4. CDR3 nucleotides: TGTGCCAGCACCGAGGACAGGAATCAGCCCCAGCATTTT. Residues: CASTEDRNQPQHF.

The CDR3 protein is CASRRGIGYTF. CDR3 DNA sequence: TGTGCCAGCCGGCGGGGCATCGGCTACACCTTC. V is TRBV6-5 and J is TRBJ1-2, with TRBD1 as a possible D gene (5 bases). Per germline, CDR1 MNHEY and CDR2 SVGAGI. The germline V and J ends were trimmed by 8 bases and 8 bases, with 12 bases remaining between them. The CDR3 is made up of 11 amino acids.

The chain employs TRBV5-1 and TRBJ2-5; possibly TRBD1 for D (5 bases). The germline gives CDR1 SGHRS, CDR2 YFSETQ. CDR3 length equals 11 residues. Trimming shortened V by 3 bases and J by 5 bases, and 5 bases separated the two germline ends. CDR3 in amino acids: CASSSGETQYF. CDR3 nucleotides: TGCGCCAGCAGCTCAGGGGAGACCCAGTACTTC.

CDR3 nucleotides: TGCGCCAGCAGTGAGGCCCGGCGTGGGGAGACCCAGTACTTC. This translates into CASSEARRGETQYF. This rearrangement joins TRBV10-1 to TRBJ2-5; the D is unclear. This CDR3 has 14 residues. CDR1 is WNHNN, CDR2 SYGVQD, per germline (reference sequence). V was clipped by 2 bases and J by 5 bases, with 12 bases between them.

This chain uses TRBV6-5 with TRBJ2-7, with D maybe TRBD1 (5 bases). The CDR3 has 14 residues. Deletions cut 6 bases from V and 0 bases from J, with 12 bases between. CDR1 is MNHEY and CDR2 is SVGAGI in the germline V gene. The CDR3 nucleotides are TGTGCCAGCAGCCGAACAGGCTTCTCCTACGAGCAGTACTTC. Protein sequence: CASSRTGFSYEQYF.

This chain connects TRBV28 to TRBJ1-6; D gene uncertain. Germline values: CDR1 MDHEN, CDR2 SYDVKM. The germline V and J ends were trimmed by 3 bases and 13 bases, with 7 bases remaining between them. The CDR3 length is 11 residues. CDR3 DNA sequence: TGTGCCAGCAGTTTTGGGTTCCCCCTCCACTTT. This codes for CASSFGFPLHF.

The chain combines TRBV7-3 with TRBJ2-1; unclear D gene. The length of the CDR3 is 14 residues. Germline V CDR1 and CDR2: SGHTA, FQGTGA. Trimming removed 5 bases from V and 8 bases from J, with 16 bases in between. The CDR3 nucleotides read TGTGCCAGCAGCGTGGGGTTCAGCACGGATGAGCAGTTCTTC. Translated, it gives CASSVGFSTDEQFF.

The J gene is TRBJ2-3, the V gene TRBV7-3; no clear D gene. V was cut by 5 bases and J by 7 bases, with 13 bases left in between. The germline CDR1 and CDR2 sequences are SGHTA and FQGTGA. This CDR3 spans 13 amino acids. The CDR3 loop reads CASSLKGRNTQYF. CDR3 DNA sequence: TGTGCCAGCAGCCTAAAAGGGCGGAATACGCAGTATTTT.

On this clone itself: Relative to the germline gene, one junction end is altered; a read error may explain this. The CDR3 is CASSLNKNIEAFF. CDR3 sequence (DNA): TGTGCCAGCAGTTTAAATAAGAACATTGAAGCTTTCTTT. V gene TRBV28 combines with J gene TRBJ1-1; D is ambiguous. Germline assignment: CDR1 MDHEN and CDR2 SYDVKM. The CDR3 length is 13 residues.

This rearrangement joins TRBV28 to TRBJ1-5, with D perhaps matching TRBD1 (5 bases). Trimming took off 5 bases at V and 1 base at J, with 18 bases between the two ends. Germline V gene sequence: CDR1 MDHEN, CDR2 SYDVKM. The CDR3 contains 17 residues. The CDR3 nucleotides are TGTGCCAGCAGTCCCCCCCCCACGGGGCTGAGCAATCAGCCCCAGCATTTT. This codes for CASSPPPTGLSNQPQHF.

The chain has TRBV6-1 and TRBJ2-3; D unresolved. V gave up 3 bases and J gave up 2 bases, with 9 bases separating them. CDR3 size: 14 residues. Germline assignment: CDR1 MNHNS and CDR2 SASEGT. CDR3: CASSETRNTDTQYF. CDR3 nucleotides: TGTGCCAGCAGTGAGACCCGAAACACAGATACGCAGTATTTT.

This chain connects TRBV4-3 to TRBJ1-4; D is ambiguous. Germline V gives CDR1 LGHNA, CDR2 YSLEER. The ends were cut back, 4 bases at V and 0 bases at J, with 9 bases in the middle. The CDR3 runs to 15 residues. This CDR3 reads CASSPGGATNEKLFF. In nucleotides, the CDR3 is TGCGCCAGCAGCCCCGGTGGGGCAACTAATGAAAAACTGTTTTTT.

The CDR3, as DNA: TGTGCCAGCAGTTTAGACAGGGGAAACATTCAGTACTTC. Translation: CASSLDRGNIQYF. V usage is TRBV28 and J usage is TRBJ2-4, with 8 bases identical to TRBD1. CDR3 length: 13 residues. V shed 2 bases, J shed 6 bases, and the junction held 0 bases outside the gene matches. Germline CDR1 reads MDHEN; CDR2 reads SYDVKM.

The J gene is TRBJ2-2, the V gene TRBV18; no firm D call. This CDR3 spans 13 amino acids. Germline V lookup: CDR1 KGHSH, CDR2 LQKENI. V lost 2 bases to trimming and J lost 4 bases, with 5 bases between them. The DNA of the CDR3 is TGTGCCAGCTCACCAAGACCCACCGGGGAGCTGTTTTTT. It translates to CASSPRPTGELFF.

The rearrangement links TRBV2 to TRBJ1-1, with D unresolved. CDR3 length equals 13 residues. The germline V gene encodes CDR1 SNHLY and CDR2 FYNNEI. Trimming cost V 4 bases and J 0 bases, with 6 bases left between them. CDR3: CASSGPVNTEAFF. DNA for the CDR3: TGTGCCAGCAGTGGACCGGTGAACACTGAAGCTTTCTTT.

This clone was seen just once. The chain uses TRBV11-1 and TRBJ2-7; perhaps TRBD2 as D (6 bases). V was cut by 5 bases and J by 6 bases, with 17 bases left in between. The CDR3 spans 14 residues. Germline assignment: CDR1 SGHAT and CDR2 FQDESV (reference sequence). CDR3 sequence: CASSTTQLAPEQYF. The CDR3 DNA is TGTGCCAGCAGCACGACCCAACTAGCTCCCGAGCAGTACTTC. The full variable domain, its missing parts supplied by reference TRBV11-1 and TRBJ2-7, is EAEVAQSPRYKITEKSQAVAFWCDPISGHATLYWYRQILGQGPELLVQFQDESVVDDSQLPKDRFSAERLKGVDSTLKIQPAELGDSAMYLCASSTTQLAPEQYFGPGTRLTVT.

This rearrangement joins TRBV18 to TRBJ1-1; TRBD1 is a possible D gene (5 bases). Trimming removed 6 bases from V and 4 bases from J, with 15 bases in between. This CDR3 has 14 residues. Germline CDR1 is KGHSH and CDR2 is LQKENI. As DNA, the CDR3 is TGTGCCAGCTCTCCGGATCCTGGGGGCACTGAAGCTTTCTTT. It specifies CASSPDPGGTEAFF.

This rearrangement joins TRBV5-1 to TRBJ2-1; D remains unclear. The CDR3 spans 15 residues. Trimming stripped 0 bases from V and 0 bases from J, with 7 bases between. Germline V gives CDR1 SGHRS, CDR2 YFSETQ. CDR3 DNA: TGCGCCAGCAGCTTGGGGGTTAACTCCTACAATGAGCAGTTCTTC. Its translation: CASSLGVNSYNEQFF.